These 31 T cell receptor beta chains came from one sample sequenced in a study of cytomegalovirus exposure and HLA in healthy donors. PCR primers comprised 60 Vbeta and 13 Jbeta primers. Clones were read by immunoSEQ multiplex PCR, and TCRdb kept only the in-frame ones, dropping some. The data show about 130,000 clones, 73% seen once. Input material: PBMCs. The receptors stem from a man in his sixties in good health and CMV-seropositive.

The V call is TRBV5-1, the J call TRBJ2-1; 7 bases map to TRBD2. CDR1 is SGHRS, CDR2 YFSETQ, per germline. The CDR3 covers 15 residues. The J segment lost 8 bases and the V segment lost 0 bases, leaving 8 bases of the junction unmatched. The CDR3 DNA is TGCGCCAGCAGCTTGGACGGGAGGCAGCTGGATGAGCAGTTCTTC. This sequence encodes CASSLDGRQLDEQFF.

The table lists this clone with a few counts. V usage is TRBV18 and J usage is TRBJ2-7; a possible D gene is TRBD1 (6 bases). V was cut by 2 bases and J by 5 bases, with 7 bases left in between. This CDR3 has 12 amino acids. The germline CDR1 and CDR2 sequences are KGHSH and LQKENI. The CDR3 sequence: CASSPAGDEQYF. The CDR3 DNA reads TGTGCCAGCTCACCAGCAGGGGACGAGCAGTACTTC.

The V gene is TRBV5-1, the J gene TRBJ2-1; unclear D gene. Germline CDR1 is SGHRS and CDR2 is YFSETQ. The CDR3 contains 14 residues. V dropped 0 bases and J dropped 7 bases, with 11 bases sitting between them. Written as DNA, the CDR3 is TGCGCCAGCAGCTTGGCCACAGAATTAAATGAGCAGTTCTTC. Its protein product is CASSLATELNEQFF.

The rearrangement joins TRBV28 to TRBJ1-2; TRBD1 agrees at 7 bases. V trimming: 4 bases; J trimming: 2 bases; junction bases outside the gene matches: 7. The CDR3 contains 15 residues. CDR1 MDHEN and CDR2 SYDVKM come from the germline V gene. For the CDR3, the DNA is TGTGCCAGCAGTTCCCTACAGACAGGGAACTATGGCTACACCTTC. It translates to CASSSLQTGNYGYTF.

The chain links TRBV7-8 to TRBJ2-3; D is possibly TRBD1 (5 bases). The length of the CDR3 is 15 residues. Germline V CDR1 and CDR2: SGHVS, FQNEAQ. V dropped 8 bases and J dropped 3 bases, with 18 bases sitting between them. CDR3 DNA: TGTGCCAGCCTACACCCGCTTAAGGGGACAGATACGCAGTATTTT. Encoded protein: CASLHPLKGTDTQYF.

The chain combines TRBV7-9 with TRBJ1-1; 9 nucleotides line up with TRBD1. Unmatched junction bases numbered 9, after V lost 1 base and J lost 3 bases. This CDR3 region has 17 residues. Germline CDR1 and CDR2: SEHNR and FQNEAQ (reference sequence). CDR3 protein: CASSLGFARTGDTEAFF. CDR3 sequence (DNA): TGTGCCAGCAGCTTAGGTTTCGCCCGGACAGGGGACACTGAAGCTTTCTTT.

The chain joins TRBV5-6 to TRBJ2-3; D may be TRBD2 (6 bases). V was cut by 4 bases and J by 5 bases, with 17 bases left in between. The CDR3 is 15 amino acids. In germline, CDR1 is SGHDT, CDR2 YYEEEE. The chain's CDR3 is CASSVGLLGGDTQYF. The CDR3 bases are TGTGCCAGCAGCGTTGGACTACTTGGGGGAGATACGCAGTATTTT.

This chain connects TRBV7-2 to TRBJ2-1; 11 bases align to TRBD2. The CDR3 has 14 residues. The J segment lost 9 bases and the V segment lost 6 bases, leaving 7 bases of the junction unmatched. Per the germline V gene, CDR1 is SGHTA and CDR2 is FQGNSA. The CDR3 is CASRLPGTSGEQFF. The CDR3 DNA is TGTGCCAGCAGGTTACCCGGGACTAGCGGTGAGCAGTTCTTC. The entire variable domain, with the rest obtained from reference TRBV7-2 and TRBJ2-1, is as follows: GAGVSQSPSNKVTEKGKDVELRCDPISGHTALYWYRQSLGQGLEFLIYFQGNSAPDKSGLPSDRFSAERTGGSVSTLTIQRTQQEDSAVYLCASRLPGTSGEQFFGPGTRLTVL.

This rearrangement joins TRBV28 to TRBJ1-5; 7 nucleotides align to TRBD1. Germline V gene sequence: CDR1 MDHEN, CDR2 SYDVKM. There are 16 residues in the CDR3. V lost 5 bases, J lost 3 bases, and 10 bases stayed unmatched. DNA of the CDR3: TGTGCCAGCAGTGACACCGGGACAGTATTCAATCAGCCCCAGCATTTT. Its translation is CASSDTGTVFNQPQHF. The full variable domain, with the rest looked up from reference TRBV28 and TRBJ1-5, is DVKVTQSSRYLVKRTGEKVFLECVQDMDHENMFWYRQDPGLGLRLIYFSYDVKMKEKGDIPEGYSVSREKKERFSLILESASTNQTSMYLCASSDTGTVFNQPQHFGDGTRLSIL.

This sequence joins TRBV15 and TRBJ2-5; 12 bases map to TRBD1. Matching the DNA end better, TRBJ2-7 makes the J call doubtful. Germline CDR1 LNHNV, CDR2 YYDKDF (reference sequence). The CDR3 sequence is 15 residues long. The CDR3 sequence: CATSRGGQGAYEQYF. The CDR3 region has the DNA TGTGCCACCAGCAGAGGGGGACAGGGGGCGTACGAGCAGTACTTC.

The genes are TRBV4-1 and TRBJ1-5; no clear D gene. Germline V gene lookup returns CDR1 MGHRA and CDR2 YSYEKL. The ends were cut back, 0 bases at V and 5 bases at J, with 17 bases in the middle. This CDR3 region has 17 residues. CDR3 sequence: CASSQDPRVSWDQPQHF. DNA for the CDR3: TGCGCCAGCAGCCAAGATCCCCGGGTTTCATGGGATCAGCCCCAGCATTTT.

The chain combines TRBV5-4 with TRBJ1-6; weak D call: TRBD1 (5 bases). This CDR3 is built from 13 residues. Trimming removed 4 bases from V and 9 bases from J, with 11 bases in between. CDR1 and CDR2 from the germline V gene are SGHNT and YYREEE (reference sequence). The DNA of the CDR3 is TGTGCCAGCAGCCTGCGGGGGACTTCACCCCTCCACTTT. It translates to CASSLRGTSPLHF.

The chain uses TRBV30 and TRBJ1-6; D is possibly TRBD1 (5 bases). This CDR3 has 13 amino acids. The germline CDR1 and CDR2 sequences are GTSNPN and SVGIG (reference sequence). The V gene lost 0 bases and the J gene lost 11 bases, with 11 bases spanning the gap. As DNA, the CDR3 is TGTGCCTGGAGTGTCGACAGAAAGACACCCCTCCACTTT. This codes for CAWSVDRKTPLHF. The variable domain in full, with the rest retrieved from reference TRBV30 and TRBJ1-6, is SQTIHQWPATLVQPVGSPLSLECTVEGTSNPNLYWYRQAAGRGLQLLFYSVGIGQISSEVPQNLSASRPQDRQFILSSKKLLLSDSGFYLCAWSVDRKTPLHFGNGTRLTVT.

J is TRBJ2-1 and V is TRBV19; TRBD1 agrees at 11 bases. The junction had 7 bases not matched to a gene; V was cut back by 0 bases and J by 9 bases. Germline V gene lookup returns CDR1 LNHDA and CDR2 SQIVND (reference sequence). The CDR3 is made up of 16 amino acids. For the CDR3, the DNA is TGTGCCAGTAGTATAGATCTTTGGACAGGGGGCCGTGAGCAGTTCTTC. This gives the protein CASSIDLWTGGREQFF.

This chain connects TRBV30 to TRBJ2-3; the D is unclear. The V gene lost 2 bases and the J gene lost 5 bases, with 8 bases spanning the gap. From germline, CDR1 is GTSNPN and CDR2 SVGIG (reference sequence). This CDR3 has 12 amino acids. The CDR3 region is CAWSSRRDTQYF. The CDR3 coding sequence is TGTGCCTGGAGTTCCCGGAGAGATACGCAGTATTTT.

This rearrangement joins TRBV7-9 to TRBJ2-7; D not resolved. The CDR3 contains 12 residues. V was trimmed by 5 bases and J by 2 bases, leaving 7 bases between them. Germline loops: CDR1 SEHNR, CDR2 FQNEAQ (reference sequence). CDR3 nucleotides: TGTGCCAGCAGCACAACGACCTACGAGCAGTACTTC. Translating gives CASSTTTYEQYF.

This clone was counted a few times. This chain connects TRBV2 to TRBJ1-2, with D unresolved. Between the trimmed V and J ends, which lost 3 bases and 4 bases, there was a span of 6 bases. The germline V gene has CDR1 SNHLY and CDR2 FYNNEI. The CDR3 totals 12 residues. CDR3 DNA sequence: TGTGCCAGCAGTGAGGGCAGCTATGGCTACACCTTC. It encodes CASSEGSYGYTF.

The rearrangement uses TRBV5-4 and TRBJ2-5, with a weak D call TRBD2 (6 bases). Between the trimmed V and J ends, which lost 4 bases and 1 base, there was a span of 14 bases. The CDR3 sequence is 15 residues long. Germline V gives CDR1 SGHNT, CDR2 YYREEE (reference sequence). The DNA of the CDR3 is TGTGCCAGCAGCCCCCCGCGGAGGGGCCAAGAGACCCAGTACTTC. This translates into CASSPPRRGQETQYF.

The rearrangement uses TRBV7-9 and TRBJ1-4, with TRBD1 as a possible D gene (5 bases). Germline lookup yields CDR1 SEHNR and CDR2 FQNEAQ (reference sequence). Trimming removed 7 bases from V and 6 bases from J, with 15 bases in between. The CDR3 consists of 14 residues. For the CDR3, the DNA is TGTGCCAGCACCCTGGGGCAGTTCCATGAAAAACTGTTTTTT. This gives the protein CASTLGQFHEKLFF.

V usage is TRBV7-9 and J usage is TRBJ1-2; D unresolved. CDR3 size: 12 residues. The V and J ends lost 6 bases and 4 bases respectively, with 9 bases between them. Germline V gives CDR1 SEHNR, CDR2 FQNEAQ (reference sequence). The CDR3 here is CASSPSAYGYTF. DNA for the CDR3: TGTGCCAGCAGTCCAAGCGCCTATGGCTACACCTTC.

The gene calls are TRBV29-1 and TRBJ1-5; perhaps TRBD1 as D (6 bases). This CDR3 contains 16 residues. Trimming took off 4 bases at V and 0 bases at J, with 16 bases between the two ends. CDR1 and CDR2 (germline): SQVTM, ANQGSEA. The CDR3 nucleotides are TGCAGCGTTGTGTTGGGGGCAGTCAATAGCAATCAGCCCCAGCATTTT. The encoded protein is CSVVLGAVNSNQPQHF.

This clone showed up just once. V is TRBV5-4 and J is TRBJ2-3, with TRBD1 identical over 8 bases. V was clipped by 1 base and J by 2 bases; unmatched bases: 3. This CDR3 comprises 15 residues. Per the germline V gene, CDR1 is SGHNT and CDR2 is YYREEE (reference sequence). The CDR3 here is CASSLSTGVTDTQYF. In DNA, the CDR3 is TGTGCCAGCAGCTTGTCGACAGGGGTCACAGATACGCAGTATTTT.

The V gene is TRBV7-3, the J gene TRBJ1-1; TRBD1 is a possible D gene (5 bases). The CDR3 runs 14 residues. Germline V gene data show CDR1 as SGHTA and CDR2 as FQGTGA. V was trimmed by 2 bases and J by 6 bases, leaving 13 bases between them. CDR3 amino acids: CASSLEATDAEAFF. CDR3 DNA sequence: TGTGCCAGCAGCTTAGAGGCGACAGACGCTGAAGCTTTCTTT.

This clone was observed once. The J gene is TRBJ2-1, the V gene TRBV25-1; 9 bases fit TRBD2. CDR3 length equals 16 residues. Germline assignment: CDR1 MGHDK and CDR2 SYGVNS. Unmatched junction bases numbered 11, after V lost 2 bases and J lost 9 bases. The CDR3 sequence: CASSEVGTSREGEQFF. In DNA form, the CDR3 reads TGTGCCAGCAGTGAAGTCGGGACTAGCCGGGAGGGTGAGCAGTTCTTC.

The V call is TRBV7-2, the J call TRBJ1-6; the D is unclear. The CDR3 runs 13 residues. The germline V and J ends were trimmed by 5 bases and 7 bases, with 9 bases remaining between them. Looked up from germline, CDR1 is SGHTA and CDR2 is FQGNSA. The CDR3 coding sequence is TGTGCCAGCAGCCGAGATTTCAATTCACCCCTCCACTTT. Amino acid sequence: CASSRDFNSPLHF. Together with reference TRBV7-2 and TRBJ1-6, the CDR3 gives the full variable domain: GAGVSQSPSNKVTEKGKDVELRCDPISGHTALYWYRQSLGQGLEFLIYFQGNSAPDKSGLPSDRFSAERTGGSVSTLTIQRTQQEDSAVYLCASSRDFNSPLHFGNGTRLTVT.

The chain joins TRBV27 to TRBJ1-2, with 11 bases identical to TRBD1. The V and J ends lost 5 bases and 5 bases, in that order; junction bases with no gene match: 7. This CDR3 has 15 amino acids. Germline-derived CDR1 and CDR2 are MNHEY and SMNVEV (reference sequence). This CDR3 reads CASSPGTGGEYGYTF. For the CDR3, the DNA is TGTGCCAGCAGTCCTGGGACAGGGGGGGAGTATGGCTACACCTTC.

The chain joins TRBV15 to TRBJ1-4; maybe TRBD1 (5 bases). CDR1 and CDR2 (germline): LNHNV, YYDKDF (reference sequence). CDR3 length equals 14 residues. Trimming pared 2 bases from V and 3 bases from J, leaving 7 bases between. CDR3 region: CATSRTGANEKLFF. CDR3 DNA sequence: TGTGCCACCAGCAGAACGGGGGCTAATGAAAAACTGTTTTTT.

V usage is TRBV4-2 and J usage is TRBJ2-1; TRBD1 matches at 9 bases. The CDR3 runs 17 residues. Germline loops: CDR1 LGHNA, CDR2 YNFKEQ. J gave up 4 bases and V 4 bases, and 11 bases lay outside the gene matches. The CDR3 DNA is TGTGCCAGCAGCCCCATTCCGGGACAGGGATATTACAATGAGCAGTTCTTC. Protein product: CASSPIPGQGYYNEQFF.

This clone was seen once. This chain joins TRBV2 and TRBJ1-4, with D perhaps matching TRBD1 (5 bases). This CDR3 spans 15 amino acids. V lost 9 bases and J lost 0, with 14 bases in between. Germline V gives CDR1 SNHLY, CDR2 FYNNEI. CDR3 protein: CASIYRQSTNEKLFF. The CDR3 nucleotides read TGTGCCAGTATATACCGACAGTCAACTAATGAAAAACTGTTTTTT.

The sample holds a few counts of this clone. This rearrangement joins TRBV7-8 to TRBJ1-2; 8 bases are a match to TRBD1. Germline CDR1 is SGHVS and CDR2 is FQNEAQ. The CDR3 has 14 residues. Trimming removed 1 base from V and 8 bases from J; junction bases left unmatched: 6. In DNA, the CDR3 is TGTGCCAGCAGCTTAGGAAGACAGGGGAAGGGCTACACCTTC. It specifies CASSLGRQGKGYTF.

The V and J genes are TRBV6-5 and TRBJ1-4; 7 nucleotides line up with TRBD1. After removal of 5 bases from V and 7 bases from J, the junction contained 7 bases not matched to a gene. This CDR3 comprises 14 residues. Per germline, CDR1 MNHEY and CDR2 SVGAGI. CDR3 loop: CASSRGQLGEKLFF. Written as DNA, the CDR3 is TGTGCCAGCAGTCGGGGACAGTTAGGTGAAAAACTGTTTTTT.